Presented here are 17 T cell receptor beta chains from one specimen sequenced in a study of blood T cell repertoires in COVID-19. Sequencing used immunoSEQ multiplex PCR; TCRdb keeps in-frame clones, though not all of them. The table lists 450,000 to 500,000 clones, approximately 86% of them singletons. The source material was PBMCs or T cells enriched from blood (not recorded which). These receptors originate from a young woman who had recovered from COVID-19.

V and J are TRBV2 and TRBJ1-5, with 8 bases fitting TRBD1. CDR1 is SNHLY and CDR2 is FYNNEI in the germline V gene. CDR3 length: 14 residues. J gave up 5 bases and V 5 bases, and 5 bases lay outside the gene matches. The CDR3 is CASSFGQGHQPQHF. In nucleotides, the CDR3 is TGTGCCAGCAGTTTCGGACAGGGACATCAGCCCCAGCATTTT.

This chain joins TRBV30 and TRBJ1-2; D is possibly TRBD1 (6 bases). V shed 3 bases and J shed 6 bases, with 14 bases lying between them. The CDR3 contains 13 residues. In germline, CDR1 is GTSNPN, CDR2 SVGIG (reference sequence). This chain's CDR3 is CAWSLGGEDGYTF. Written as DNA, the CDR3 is TGTGCCTGGAGCCTAGGGGGGGAGGATGGCTACACCTTC.

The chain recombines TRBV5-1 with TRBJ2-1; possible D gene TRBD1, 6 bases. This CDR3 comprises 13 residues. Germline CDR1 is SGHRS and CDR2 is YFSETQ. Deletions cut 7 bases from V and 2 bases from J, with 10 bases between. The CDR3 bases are TGCGCCAGCTCGGCAGGGGCCTACAATGAGCAGTTCTTC. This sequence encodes CASSAGAYNEQFF.

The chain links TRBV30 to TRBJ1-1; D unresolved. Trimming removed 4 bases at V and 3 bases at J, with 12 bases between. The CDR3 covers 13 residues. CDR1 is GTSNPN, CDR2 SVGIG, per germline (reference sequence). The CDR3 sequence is CAWTKEEDTEAFF. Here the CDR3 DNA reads TGTGCCTGGACGAAAGAGGAAGACACTGAAGCTTTCTTT.

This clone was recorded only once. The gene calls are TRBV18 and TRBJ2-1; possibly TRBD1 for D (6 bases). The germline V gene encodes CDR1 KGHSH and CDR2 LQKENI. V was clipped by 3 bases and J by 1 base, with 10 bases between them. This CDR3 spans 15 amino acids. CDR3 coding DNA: TGTGCCAGCTCACCCGGGACACCTTCCTACAATGAGCAGTTCTTC. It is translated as CASSPGTPSYNEQFF.

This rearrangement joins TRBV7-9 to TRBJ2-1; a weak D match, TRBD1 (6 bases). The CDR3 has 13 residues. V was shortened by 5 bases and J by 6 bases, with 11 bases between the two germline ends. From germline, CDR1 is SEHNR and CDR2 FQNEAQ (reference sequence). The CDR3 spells CASSHAQGNEQFF. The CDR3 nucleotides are TGTGCCAGCAGCCACGCACAGGGCAATGAGCAGTTCTTC. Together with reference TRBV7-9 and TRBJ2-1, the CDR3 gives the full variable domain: DTGVSQNPRHKITKRGQNVTFRCDPISEHNRLYWYRQTLGQGPEFLTYFQNEAQLEKSRLLSDRFSAERPKGSFSTLEIQRTEQGDSAMYLCASSHAQGNEQFFGPGTRLTVL.

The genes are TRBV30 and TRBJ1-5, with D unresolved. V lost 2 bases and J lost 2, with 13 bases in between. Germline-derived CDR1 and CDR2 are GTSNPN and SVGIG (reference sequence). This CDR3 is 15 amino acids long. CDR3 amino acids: CAWSKPGLGNQPQHF. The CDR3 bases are TGTGCCTGGAGTAAACCGGGGTTGGGCAATCAGCCCCAGCATTTT.

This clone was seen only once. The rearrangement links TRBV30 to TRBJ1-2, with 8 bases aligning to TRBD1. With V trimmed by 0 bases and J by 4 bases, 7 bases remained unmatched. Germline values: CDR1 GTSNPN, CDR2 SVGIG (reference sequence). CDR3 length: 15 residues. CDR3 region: CAWSVLTGGSYGYTF. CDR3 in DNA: TGTGCCTGGAGTGTACTAACAGGGGGGAGCTATGGCTACACCTTC.

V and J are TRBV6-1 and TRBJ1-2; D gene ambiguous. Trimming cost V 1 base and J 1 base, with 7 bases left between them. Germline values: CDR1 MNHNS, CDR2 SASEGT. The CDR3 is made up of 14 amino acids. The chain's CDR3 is CASSEGPVNYGYTF. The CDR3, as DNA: TGTGCCAGCAGTGAAGGTCCAGTTAACTATGGCTACACCTTC.

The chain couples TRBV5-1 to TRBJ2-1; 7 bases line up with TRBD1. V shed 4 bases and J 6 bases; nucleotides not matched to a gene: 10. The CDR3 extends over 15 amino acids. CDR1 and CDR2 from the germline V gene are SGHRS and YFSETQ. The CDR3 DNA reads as TGCGCCAGCAGCCTAACAGGGGCGATCGGCAATGAGCAGTTCTTC. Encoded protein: CASSLTGAIGNEQFF.

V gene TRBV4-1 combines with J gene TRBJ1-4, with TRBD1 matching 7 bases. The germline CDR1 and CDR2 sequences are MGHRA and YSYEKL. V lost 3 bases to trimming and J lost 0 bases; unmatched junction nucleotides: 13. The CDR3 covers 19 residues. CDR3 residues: CASSQDAGTADTTNEKLFF. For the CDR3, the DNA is TGCGCCAGCAGCCAGGACGCCGGGACAGCCGACACAACTAATGAAAAACTGTTTTTT.

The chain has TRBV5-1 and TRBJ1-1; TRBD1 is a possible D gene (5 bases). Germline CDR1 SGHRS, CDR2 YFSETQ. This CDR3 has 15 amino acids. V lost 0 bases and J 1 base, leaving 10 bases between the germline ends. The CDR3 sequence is CASSLVGGANTEAFF. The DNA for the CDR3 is TGCGCCAGCAGCTTGGTGGGGGGTGCGAACACTGAAGCTTTCTTT.

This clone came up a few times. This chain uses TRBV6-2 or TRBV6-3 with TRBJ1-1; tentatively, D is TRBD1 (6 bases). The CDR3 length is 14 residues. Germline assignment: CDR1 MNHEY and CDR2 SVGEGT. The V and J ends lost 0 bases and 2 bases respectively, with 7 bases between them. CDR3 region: CASSYSQGNTEAFF. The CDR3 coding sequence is TGTGCCAGCAGTTACTCACAGGGAAACACTGAAGCTTTCTTT.

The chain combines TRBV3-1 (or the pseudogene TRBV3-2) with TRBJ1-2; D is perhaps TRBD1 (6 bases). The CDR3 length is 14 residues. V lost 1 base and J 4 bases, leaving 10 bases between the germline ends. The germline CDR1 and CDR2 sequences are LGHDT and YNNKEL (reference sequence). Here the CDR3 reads CASSQGDMVYGYTF. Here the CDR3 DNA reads TGTGCCAGCAGCCAAGGGGACATGGTCTATGGCTACACCTTC.

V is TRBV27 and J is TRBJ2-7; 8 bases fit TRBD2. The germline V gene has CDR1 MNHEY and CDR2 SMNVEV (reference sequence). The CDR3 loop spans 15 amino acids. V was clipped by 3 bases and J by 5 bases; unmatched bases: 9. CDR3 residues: CASSLLGLGEDEQYF. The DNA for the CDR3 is TGTGCCAGCAGTTTGTTGGGACTAGGGGAGGACGAGCAGTACTTC.

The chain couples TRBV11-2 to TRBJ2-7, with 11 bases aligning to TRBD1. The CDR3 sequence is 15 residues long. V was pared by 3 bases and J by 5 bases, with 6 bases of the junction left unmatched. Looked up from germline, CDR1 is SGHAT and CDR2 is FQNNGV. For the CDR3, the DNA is TGTGCCAGCAGCTTGTCAGGGACAGGGGGGAACGAGCAGTACTTC. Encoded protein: CASSLSGTGGNEQYF.

The CDR3: CAWSVLSIQYF. As DNA, the CDR3 is TGTGCCTGGAGTGTACTTAGCATTCAGTACTTC. J is TRBJ2-4 and V is TRBV30; no reliable D call. Trimming stripped 0 bases from V and 9 bases from J, with 6 bases between. The germline V gene has CDR1 GTSNPN and CDR2 SVGIG (reference sequence). This CDR3 spans 11 amino acids.